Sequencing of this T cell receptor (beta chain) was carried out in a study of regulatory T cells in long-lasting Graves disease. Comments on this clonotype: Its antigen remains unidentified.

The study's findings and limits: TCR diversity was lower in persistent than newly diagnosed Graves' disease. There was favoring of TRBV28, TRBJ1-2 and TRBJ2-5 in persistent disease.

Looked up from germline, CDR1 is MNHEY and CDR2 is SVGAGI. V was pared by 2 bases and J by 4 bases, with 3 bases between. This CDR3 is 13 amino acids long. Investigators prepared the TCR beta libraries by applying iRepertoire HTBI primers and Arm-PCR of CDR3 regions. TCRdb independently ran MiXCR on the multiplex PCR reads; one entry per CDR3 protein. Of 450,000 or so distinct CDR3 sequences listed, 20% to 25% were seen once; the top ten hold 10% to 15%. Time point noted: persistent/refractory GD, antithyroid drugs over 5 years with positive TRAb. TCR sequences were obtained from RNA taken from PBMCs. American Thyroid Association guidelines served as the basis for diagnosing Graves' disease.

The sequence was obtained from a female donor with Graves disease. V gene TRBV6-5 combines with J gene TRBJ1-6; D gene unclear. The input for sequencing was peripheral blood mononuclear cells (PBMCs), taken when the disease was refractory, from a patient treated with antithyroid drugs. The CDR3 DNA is TGTGCCAGCAGTTACGAGTATAATTCACCCCTCCACTTT. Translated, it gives CASSYEYNSPLHF.